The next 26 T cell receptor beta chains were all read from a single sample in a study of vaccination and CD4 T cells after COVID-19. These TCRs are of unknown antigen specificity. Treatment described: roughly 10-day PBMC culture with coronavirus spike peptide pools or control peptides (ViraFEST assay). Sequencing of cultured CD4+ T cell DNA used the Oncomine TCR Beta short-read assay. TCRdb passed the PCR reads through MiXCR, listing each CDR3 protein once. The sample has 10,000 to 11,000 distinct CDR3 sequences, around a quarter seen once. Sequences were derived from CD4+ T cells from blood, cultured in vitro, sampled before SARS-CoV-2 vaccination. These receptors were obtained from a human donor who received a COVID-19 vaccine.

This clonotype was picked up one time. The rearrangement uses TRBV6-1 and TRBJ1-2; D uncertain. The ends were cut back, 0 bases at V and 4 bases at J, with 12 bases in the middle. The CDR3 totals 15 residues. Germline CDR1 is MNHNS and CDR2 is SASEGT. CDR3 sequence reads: CASSEAGFLTYGYTF. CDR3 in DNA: TGTGCCAGCAGTGAAGCGGGCTTTTTGACCTATGGCTACACCTTC.

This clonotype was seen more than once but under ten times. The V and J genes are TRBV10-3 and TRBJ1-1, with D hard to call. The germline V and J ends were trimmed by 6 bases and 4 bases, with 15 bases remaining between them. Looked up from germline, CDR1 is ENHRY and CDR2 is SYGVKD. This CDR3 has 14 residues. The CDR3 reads CAISPGQPGTEAFF. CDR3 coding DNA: TGTGCCATCAGCCCCGGGCAGCCGGGCACTGAAGCTTTCTTT.

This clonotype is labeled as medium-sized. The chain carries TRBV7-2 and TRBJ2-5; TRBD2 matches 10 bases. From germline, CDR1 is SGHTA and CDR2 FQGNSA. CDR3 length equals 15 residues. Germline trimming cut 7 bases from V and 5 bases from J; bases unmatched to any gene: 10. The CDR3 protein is CASKAQLAGRETQYF. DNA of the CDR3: TGTGCCAGCAAAGCCCAACTAGCGGGGAGGGAGACCCAGTACTTC.

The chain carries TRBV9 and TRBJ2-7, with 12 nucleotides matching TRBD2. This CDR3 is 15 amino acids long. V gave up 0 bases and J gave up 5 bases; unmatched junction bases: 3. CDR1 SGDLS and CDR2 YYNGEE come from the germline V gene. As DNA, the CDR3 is TGTGCCAGCAGCGTAGGACTAGCGGGGGTCCACGAGCAGTACTTC. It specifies CASSVGLAGVHEQYF.

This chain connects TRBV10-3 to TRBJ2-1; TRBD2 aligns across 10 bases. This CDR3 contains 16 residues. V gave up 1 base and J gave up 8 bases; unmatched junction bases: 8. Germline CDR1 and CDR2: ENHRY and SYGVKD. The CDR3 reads CAISEFPSGGSDEQFF. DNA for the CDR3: TGTGCCATCAGTGAGTTTCCTAGCGGGGGCAGCGATGAGCAGTTCTTC.

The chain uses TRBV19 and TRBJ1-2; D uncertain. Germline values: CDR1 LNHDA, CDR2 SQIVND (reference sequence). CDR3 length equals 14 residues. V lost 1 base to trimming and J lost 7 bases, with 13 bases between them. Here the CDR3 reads CASSIGSEWCGYTF. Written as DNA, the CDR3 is TGTGCCAGTAGTATAGGATCGGAGTGGTGTGGCTACACCTTC.

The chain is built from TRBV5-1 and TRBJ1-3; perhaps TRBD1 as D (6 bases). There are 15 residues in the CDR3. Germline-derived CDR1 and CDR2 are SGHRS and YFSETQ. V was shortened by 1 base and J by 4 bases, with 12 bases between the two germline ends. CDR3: CASSLRGFAGNTIYF. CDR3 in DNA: TGCGCCAGCAGCTTGAGGGGGTTCGCCGGAAACACCATATATTTT.

The CDR3 reads CASSVGLTGRETQYF. The CDR3 bases are TGTGCCAGCAGCGTAGGTCTGACGGGGAGGGAGACCCAGTACTTC. The chain couples TRBV9 to TRBJ2-5, with a weak D call TRBD2 (6 bases). The germline V and J ends were trimmed by 0 bases and 5 bases, with 14 bases remaining between them. The CDR3 sequence is 15 residues long. CDR1 and CDR2 (germline): SGDLS, YYNGEE. Based on the CDR3 plus reference TRBV9 and TRBJ2-5, the full variable domain is DSGVTQTPKHLITATGQRVTLRCSPRSGDLSVYWYQQSLDQGLQFLIQYYNGEERAKGNILERFSAQQFPDLHSELNLSSLELGDSALYFCASSVGLTGRETQYFGPGTRLLVL.

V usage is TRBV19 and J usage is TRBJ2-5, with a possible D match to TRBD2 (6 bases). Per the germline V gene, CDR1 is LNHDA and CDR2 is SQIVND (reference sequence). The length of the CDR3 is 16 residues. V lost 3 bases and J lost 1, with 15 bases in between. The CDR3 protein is CASSIAAGRTQETQYF. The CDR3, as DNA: TGTGCCAGTAGTATTGCTGCGGGGAGGACCCAAGAGACCCAGTACTTC.

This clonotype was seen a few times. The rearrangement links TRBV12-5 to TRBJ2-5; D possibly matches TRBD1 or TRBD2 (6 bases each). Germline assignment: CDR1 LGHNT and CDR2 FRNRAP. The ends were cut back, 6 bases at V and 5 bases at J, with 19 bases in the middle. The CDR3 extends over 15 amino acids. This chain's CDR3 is CASGQDGGARETQYF. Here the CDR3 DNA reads TGTGCTAGTGGACAAGACGGGGGCGCAAGGGAGACCCAGTACTTC.

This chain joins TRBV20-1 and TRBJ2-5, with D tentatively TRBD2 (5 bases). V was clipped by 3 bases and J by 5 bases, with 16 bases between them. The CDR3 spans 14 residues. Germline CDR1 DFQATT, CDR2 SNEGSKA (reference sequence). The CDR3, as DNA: TGCAGTGCTAGGCCTAGCACTCTCCAGGAGACCCAGTACTTC. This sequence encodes CSARPSTLQETQYF.

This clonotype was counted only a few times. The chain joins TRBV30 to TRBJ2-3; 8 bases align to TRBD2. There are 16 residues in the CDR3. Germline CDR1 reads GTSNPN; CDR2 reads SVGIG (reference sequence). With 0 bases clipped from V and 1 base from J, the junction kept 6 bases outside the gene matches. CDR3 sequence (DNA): TGTGCCTGGAGTGTAGGGTTAGCGGGACGCACAGATACGCAGTATTTT. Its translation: CAWSVGLAGRTDTQYF.

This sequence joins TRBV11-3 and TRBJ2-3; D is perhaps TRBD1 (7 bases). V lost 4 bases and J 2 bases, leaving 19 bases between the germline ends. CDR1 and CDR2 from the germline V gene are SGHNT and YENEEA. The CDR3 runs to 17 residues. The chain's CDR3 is CASSWTRGDLITDTQYF. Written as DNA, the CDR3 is TGTGCCAGCAGCTGGACCAGGGGGGATCTAATCACAGATACGCAGTATTTT.

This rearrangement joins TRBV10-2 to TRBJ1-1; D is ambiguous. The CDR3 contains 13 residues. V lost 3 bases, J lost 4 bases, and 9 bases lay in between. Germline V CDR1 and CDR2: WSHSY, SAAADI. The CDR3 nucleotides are TGCGCCAGCAGTGAATTTGGCAGCACTGAAGCTTTCTTT. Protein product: CASSEFGSTEAFF.

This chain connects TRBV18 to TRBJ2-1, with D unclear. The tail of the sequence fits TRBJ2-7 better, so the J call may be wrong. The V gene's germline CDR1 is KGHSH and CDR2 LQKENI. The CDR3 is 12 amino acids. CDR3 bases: TGTGCCAGCTCACCGGCTACGCGCGAGCAGTACTTC. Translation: CASSPATREQYF.

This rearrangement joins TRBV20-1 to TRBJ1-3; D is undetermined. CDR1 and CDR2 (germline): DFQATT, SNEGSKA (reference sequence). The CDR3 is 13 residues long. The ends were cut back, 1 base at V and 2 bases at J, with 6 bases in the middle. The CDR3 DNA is TGCAGTGCTAGAGTGGGGACTGGAAACACCATATATTTT. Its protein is CSARVGTGNTIYF.

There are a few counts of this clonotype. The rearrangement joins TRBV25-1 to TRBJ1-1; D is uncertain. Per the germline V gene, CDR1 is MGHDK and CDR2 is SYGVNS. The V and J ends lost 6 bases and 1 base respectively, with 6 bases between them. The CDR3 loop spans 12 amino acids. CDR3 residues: CASRRENTEAFF. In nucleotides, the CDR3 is TGTGCCAGCAGGAGGGAGAACACTGAAGCTTTCTTT.

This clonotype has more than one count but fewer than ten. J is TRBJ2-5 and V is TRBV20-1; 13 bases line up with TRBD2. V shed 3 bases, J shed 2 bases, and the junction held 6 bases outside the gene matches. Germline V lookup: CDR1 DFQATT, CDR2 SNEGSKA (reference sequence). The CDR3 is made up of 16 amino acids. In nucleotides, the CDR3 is TGCAGTGCTAGGGTTGGACTAGCGGGGGCACAAGAGACCCAGTACTTC. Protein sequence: CSARVGLAGAQETQYF.

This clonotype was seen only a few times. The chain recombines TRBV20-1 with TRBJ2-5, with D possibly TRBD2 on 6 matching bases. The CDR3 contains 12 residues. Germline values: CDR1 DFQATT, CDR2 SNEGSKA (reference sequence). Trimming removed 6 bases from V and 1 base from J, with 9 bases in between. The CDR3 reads CSARGFQETQYF. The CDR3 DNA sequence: TGCAGTGCCCGGGGGTTCCAAGAGACCCAGTACTTC.

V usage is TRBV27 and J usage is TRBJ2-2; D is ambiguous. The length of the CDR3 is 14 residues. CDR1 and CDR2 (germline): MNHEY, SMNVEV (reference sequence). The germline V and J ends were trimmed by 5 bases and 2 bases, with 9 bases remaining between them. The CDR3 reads CASSRQYNTGELFF. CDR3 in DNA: TGTGCCAGCAGTCGACAATACAACACCGGGGAGCTGTTTTTT.

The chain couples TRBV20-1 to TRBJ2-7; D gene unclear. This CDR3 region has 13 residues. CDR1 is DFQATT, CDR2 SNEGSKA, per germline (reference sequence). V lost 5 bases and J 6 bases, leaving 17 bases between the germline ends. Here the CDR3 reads CSAEENNPGEQYF. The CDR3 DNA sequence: TGCAGTGCTGAAGAAAATAACCCGGGCGAGCAGTACTTC.

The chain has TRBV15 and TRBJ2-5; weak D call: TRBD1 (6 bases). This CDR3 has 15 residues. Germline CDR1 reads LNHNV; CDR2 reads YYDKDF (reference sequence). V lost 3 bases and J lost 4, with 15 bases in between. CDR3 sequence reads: CATSRGTRGRETQYF. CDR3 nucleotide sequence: TGTGCCACCAGCAGGGGGACAAGGGGCCGAGAGACCCAGTACTTC.

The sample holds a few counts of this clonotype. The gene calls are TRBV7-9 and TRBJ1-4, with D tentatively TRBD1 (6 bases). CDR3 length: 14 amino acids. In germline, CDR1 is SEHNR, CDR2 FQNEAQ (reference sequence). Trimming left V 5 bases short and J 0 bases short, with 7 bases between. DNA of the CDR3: TGTGCCAGCAGCCCAGGGGCAACTAATGAAAAACTGTTTTTT. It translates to CASSPGATNEKLFF.

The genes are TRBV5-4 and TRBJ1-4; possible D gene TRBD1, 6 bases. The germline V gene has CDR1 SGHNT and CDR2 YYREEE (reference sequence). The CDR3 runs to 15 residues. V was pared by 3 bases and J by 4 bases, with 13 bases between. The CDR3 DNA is TGTGCCAGCAGCTCCGGACAGAGGGGTAATGAAAAACTGTTTTTT. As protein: CASSSGQRGNEKLFF.

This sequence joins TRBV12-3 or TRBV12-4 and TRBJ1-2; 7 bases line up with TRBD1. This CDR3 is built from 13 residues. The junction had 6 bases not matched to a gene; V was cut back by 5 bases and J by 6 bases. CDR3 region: CASSPDRADGYTF. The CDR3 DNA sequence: TGTGCCAGCAGTCCTGACAGGGCGGATGGCTACACCTTC.

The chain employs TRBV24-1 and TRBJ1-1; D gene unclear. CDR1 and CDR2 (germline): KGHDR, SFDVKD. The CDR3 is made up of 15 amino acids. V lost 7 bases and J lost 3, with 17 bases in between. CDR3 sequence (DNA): TGTGCCACCAGGGTCCGGGGTCTGAGGGACACTGAAGCTTTCTTT. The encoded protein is CATRVRGLRDTEAFF.